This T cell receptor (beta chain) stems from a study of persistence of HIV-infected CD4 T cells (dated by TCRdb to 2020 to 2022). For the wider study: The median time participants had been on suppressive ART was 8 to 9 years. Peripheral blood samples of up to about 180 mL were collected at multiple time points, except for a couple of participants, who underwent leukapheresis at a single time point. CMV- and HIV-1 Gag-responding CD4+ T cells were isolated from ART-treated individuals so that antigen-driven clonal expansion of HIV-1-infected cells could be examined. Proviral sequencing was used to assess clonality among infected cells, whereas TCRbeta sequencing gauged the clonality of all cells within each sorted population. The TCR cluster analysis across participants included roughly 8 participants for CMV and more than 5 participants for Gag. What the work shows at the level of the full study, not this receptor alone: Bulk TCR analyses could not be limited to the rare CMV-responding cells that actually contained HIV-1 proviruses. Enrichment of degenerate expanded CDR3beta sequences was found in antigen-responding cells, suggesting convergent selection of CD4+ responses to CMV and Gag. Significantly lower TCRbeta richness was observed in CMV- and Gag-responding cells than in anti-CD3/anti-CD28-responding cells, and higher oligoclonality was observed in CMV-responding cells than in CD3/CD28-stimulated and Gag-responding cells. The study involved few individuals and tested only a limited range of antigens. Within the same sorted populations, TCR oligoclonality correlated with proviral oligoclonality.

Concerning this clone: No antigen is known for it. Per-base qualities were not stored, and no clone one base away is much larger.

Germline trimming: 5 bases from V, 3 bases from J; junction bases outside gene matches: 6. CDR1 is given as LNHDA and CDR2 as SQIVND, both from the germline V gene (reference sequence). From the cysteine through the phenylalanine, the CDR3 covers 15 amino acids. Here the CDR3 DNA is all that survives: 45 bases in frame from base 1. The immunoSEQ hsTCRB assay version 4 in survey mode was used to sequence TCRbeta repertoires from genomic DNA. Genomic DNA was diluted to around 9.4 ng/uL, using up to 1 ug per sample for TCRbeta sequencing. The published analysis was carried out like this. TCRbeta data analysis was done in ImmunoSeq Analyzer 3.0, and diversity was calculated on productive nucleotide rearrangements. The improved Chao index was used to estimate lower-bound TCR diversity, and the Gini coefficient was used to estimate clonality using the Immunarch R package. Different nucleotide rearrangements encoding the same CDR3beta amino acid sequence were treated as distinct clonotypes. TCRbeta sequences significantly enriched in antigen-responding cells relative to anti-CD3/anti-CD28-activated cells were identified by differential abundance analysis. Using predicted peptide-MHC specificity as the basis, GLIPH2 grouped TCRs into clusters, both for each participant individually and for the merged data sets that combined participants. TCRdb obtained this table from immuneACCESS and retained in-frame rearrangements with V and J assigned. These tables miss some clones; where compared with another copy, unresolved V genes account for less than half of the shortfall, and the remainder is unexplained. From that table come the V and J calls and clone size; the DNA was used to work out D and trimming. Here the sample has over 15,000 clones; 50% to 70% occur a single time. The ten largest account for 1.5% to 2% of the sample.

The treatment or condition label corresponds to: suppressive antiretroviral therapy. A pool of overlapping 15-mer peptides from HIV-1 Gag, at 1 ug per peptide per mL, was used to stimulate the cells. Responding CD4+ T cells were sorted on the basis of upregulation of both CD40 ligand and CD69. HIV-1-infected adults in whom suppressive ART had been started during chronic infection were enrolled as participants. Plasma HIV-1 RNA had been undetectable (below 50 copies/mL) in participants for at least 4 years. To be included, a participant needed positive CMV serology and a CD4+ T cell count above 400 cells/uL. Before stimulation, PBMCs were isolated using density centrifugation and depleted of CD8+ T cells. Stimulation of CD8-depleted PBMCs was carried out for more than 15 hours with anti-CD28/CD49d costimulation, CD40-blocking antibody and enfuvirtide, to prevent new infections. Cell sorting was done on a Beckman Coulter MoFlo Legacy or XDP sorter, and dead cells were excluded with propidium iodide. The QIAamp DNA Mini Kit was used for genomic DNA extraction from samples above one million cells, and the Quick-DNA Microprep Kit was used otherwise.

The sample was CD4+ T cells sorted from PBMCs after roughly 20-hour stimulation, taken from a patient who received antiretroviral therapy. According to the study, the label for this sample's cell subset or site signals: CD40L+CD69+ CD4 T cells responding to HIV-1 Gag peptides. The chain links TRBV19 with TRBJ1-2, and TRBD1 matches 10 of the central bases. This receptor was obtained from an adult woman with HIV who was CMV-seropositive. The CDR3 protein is CASSLTGGAHYGYTF. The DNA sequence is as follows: TGTGCCAGTAGTTTGACAGGGGGCGCTCACTATGGCTACACCTTC.